Presented here are 18 T cell receptor beta chains from one specimen sequenced in a study of technical replicates of blood from a handful of donors. Assay used: immunoSEQ multiplex PCR; TCRdb lists only in-frame clones, some missing. Among roughly 66,000 clones listed, approximately 86% were seen once. What was sequenced was PBMCs. These receptors were collected from a human donor in good health. Some clones in this sample may be carry-over from other donors' samples.

This rearrangement joins TRBV6-5 to TRBJ1-2; 9 bases match TRBD1. Germline V CDR1 and CDR2: MNHEY, SVGAGI. V lost 7 bases and J lost 7; bases outside the gene matches: 13. There are 15 residues in the CDR3. For the CDR3, the DNA is TGTGCCAGCACCTACAGGACAGGGGCATCGAGTGGCTACACCTTC. Protein: CASTYRTGASSGYTF.

J is TRBJ1-2 and V is TRBV27; 8 bases fit TRBD1. Trimming at V came to 6 bases and at J to 4 bases, leaving 4 bases not matched to a gene. The germline gives CDR1 MNHEY, CDR2 SMNVEV (reference sequence). There are 13 residues in the CDR3. CDR3 DNA: TGTGCCAGCAGAAGACAGGGGCCCTATGGCTACACCTTC. Protein product: CASRRQGPYGYTF.

The chain uses TRBV10-1 and TRBJ1-4, with D uncertain. Trimming pared 5 bases from V and 8 bases from J, leaving 15 bases between. This CDR3 spans 14 amino acids. In germline, CDR1 is WNHNN, CDR2 SYGVQD (reference sequence). Here the CDR3 reads CASSKRPRWEKLFF. In nucleotides, the CDR3 is TGCGCCAGCAGTAAGCGGCCACGGTGGGAAAAACTGTTTTTT.

The chain is built from TRBV6-1 and TRBJ1-5; weak D call: TRBD1 (6 bases). The CDR3 is 13 residues long. Germline lookup yields CDR1 MNHNS and CDR2 SASEGT. The germline V and J ends were trimmed by 4 bases and 9 bases, with 13 bases remaining between them. The CDR3 is CASSVMGARPQHF. In nucleotides, the CDR3 is TGTGCCAGCAGTGTGATGGGGGCGCGGCCCCAGCATTTT.

The chain uses TRBV2 and TRBJ2-3; D perhaps matches TRBD2 (5 bases). This CDR3 is 16 amino acids long. CDR1 is SNHLY and CDR2 is FYNNEI in the germline V gene. The V and J ends lost 5 bases and 2 bases respectively, with 17 bases between them. This CDR3 is CASSSRGGGYTDTQYF. The CDR3, as DNA: TGTGCCAGCAGTTCCCGGGGTGGCGGTTACACAGATACGCAGTATTTT.

V gene TRBV5-4 combines with J gene TRBJ2-5; TRBD2 aligns across 13 bases. Germline V gene lookup returns CDR1 SGHNT and CDR2 YYREEE (reference sequence). This CDR3 spans 17 amino acids. The junction had 11 bases not matched to a gene; V was cut back by 4 bases and J by 5 bases. The CDR3 region has the DNA TGTGCCAGCAGCCCTACTAGCGGGGGGGAGGTACGGGAGACCCAGTACTTC. Its protein is CASSPTSGGEVRETQYF.

The chain combines TRBV7-2 with TRBJ1-5, with D tentatively TRBD1 (5 bases). The CDR3 contains 16 residues. Germline CDR1 reads SGHTA; CDR2 reads FQGNSA. V was trimmed by 1 base and J by 0 bases, leaving 10 bases between them. The CDR3 nucleotides are TGTGCCAGCAGCTTAGTATCAGGGAATAGCAATCAGCCCCAGCATTTT. It is translated as CASSLVSGNSNQPQHF.

The chain uses TRBV19 and TRBJ1-1, with D possibly being TRBD1 (5 bases). Trimming stripped 1 base from V and 6 bases from J, with 9 bases between. Germline V CDR1 and CDR2: LNHDA, SQIVND (reference sequence). The CDR3 has 13 residues. The CDR3 is CASSIAGKAEAFF. The CDR3, as DNA: TGTGCCAGTAGTATAGCAGGGAAGGCTGAAGCTTTCTTT.

The J gene is TRBJ2-2, the V gene TRBV5-1; 9 bases fit TRBD1. Looked up from germline, CDR1 is SGHRS and CDR2 is YFSETQ. This CDR3 spans 18 amino acids. The ends lost 2 bases at V and 4 bases at J; junction bases unmatched: 12. The CDR3 bases are TGCGCCAGCAGCTTAAGATCCGGGACAGGGTTAGGCACCGGGGAGCTGTTTTTT. Its protein product is CASSLRSGTGLGTGELFF.

The chain links TRBV25-1 to TRBJ2-7; weak D call: TRBD1 (5 bases). This CDR3 is 13 amino acids long. Trimming cost V 6 bases and J 1 base, with 10 bases left between them. Germline V gene sequence: CDR1 MGHDK, CDR2 SYGVNS. The CDR3 DNA reads TGTGCCAGCAGCTCCCCAGGGTCCTACGAGCAGTACTTC. It encodes CASSSPGSYEQYF.

The J gene is TRBJ2-1, the V gene TRBV30, with TRBD2 identical over 7 bases. V lost 6 bases to trimming and J lost 6 bases; unmatched junction nucleotides: 11. From germline, CDR1 is GTSNPN and CDR2 SVGIG (reference sequence). The CDR3 totals 14 residues. The CDR3 region is CACSQAPGGNEQFF. The CDR3 coding sequence is TGTGCCTGTTCACAGGCCCCGGGGGGCAATGAGCAGTTCTTC.

The V call is TRBV11-2, the J call TRBJ2-7; 10 bases are shared with TRBD2. This CDR3 is built from 15 residues. The V gene's germline CDR1 is SGHAT and CDR2 FQNNGV. Trimming removed 6 bases from V and 0 bases from J; junction bases left unmatched: 5. CDR3: CASSSLAGRSYEQYF. CDR3 DNA: TGTGCCAGCAGTTCACTAGCGGGACGCTCCTACGAGCAGTACTTC.

This sequence joins TRBV7-3 and TRBJ2-1; D is perhaps TRBD2 (6 bases). The CDR3 is made up of 18 amino acids. Germline V gives CDR1 SGHTA, CDR2 FQGTGA. V was pared by 5 bases and J by 7 bases, with 27 bases between. DNA of the CDR3: TGTGCCAGCAGCATCCGGTCGGGCGGACTTTCGGCGGGGAATGAGCAGTTCTTC. It is translated as CASSIRSGGLSAGNEQFF.

The J gene is TRBJ1-1, the V gene TRBV7-2, with TRBD1 matching over 11 bases. This CDR3 is built from 15 residues. V gave up 5 bases and J gave up 5 bases; unmatched junction bases: 7. In germline, CDR1 is SGHTA, CDR2 FQGNSA. The CDR3 sequence is CASSPRTGGFTEAFF. The CDR3 DNA is TGTGCCAGCAGCCCGAGGACAGGGGGCTTTACTGAAGCTTTCTTT.

The CDR3 DNA follows: TGTGCCAGCAGCCAAGGAACTAGCGGCAACAATGAGCAGTTCTTC. This translates into CASSQGTSGNNEQFF. The chain recombines TRBV4-2 with TRBJ2-1, with TRBD2 matching 8 bases. The CDR3 runs to 15 residues. Looked up from germline, CDR1 is LGHNA and CDR2 is YNFKEQ. Trimming cost V 1 base and J 5 bases; bases outside gene matches: 4.

J is TRBJ1-5 and V is TRBV18; TRBD1 agrees at 7 bases. This CDR3 region has 15 residues. Losses at the gene ends were 1 base for V and 1 base for J; bases not matched to a gene: 1. Germline CDR1 KGHSH, CDR2 LQKENI. The CDR3 sequence: CASSPQGASNQPQHF. The CDR3, as DNA: TGTGCCAGCTCACCACAGGGGGCGAGCAATCAGCCCCAGCATTTT.

This clone was picked up a small number of times. This chain links TRBV25-1 with TRBJ1-1; the D is unclear. This CDR3 has 12 residues. Germline loops: CDR1 MGHDK, CDR2 SYGVNS. V dropped 3 bases and J dropped 6 bases, with 8 bases sitting between them. The CDR3 DNA follows: TGTGCCAGCAGTGACGAGCGTCCTGAAGCTTTCTTT. Residues: CASSDERPEAFF.

This clone was seen only a few times. The chain combines TRBV30 with TRBJ2-5; 8 bases align to TRBD2. The V gene's germline CDR1 is GTSNPN and CDR2 SVGIG (reference sequence). The CDR3 sequence is 14 residues long. The J segment lost 1 base and the V segment lost 3 bases, leaving 4 bases of the junction unmatched. The DNA for the CDR3 is TGTGCCTGGAGGCGCGGGAGGTTCCAAGAGACCCAGTACTTC. Translated: CAWRRGRFQETQYF.